What follows is one T cell receptor (beta chain) and its context. What this receptor recognizes is not known. Within one base of it there is no much larger clone, and no base qualities were kept. The sample belongs to a study of STAT5B mutations in CD4+ large granular lymphocyte leukemia (dated by TCRdb to 2021 to 2024). Regarding the research as a whole: Among the healthy controls, the CDR3 'QG' motif was associated with a particular HLA allele. Flow cytometry on FACSCanto II or FACSVerse showed that the purified fractions were more than 95% pure among lymphocytes. TCRbeta repertoires of CD4+ T-cell large granular lymphocyte leukemia patients were compared with those of healthy blood donors.

General findings and caveats noted by the study authors: Greater clonality appeared to be present in CD4-sorted patient repertoires than in healthy CD4+ repertoires, and the difference was retained after the putative leukemic clones were removed. Main leukemic clonotypes were private to each patient, although roughly 24% of the main leukemic clonotypes were found at low frequency in the non-leukemic repertoires of other patients. Enrichment of TRBV06-family usage was observed among the top patient clones (8/27) relative to healthy controls (2/35). The data were not HLA-matched, and the relatively small sample size could explain the higher clonality seen in CD4+ compared with CD8+ T-LGLL.

Cut back by 3 bases and 1 base, the V and J ends lie 9 bases apart. Including the terminal cysteine and phenylalanine, the CDR3 comprises 14 residues. Just the 42-base CDR3 DNA is kept, in frame starting at base 1. From the germline V gene, CDR1 is KGHSH and CDR2 is LQKENI. Buffy coats from under 40 blood donors, supplied by the Finnish Red Cross blood service, were used as healthy controls. All TCR-sequenced material derived from peripheral blood: patient blood samples and healthy donor buffy coats. Peripheral blood mononuclear cells were isolated by Ficoll-Hypaque gradient centrifugation. CD4+ cells were magnetically purified from the buffy coats of healthy controls. Genomic DNA was extracted using the Gentra Puregene Cell and Tissue kit, and a Qubit 2.0 fluorometer was used to quantify it. The immunoSEQ assay at survey resolution was used to sequence TCRbeta rearrangements from genomic DNA. In the source study's methods: In the TCR sequencing data, the lowest productive clonotype frequency that could be detected was 2.59 x 10-5. Analyses included only productive TCRbeta rearrangements, meaning complete and in-frame sequences. Sample clonality was computed as Simpson clonality in the immunoSEQ Analyzer version 3.0. Clones were grouped by frequency into very rare, small, medium, large (1-20%) or hyperexpanded (>20%) categories. OLGA 1.2.3 estimated generation probabilities, VDJtools produced V-gene circos plots, VDJdb was queried for specificities, and GLIPH identified CDR3 motifs. What TCRdb holds here is the immuneACCESS table cut down to in-frame rearrangements. Part of the clones is not present; checked against another copy, under half of the missing clones reflect an unresolved V gene, and the others are unexplained. V and J calls and clone size come straight from that table; D and trimming were deduced from the DNA. This sample is represented by 20,000 to 25,000 clones; about 78% of them were singletons. About 0.6% of the sample is held by the ten biggest clonotypes.

This receptor chain uses TRBV18 and TRBJ1-1, with the identity of the D gene unclear. Sample: CD4+ T cells from blood buffy coats. This TCR was sampled from a human donor in good health. The nucleotides are TGTGCCAGCTCACCCCCGATACGGAACACTGAAGCTTTCTTT. Its coded protein is CASSPPIRNTEAFF.